These 17 T cell receptor beta chains were all obtained from the same sample, sequenced in a study of T cells in Graves' hyperthyroidism and ophthalmopathy. TCR beta CDR3 region amplification was performed from RNA transcripts. With the HTBI primer set, the TCR CDR3 went through a first round of RT-PCR. TCRdb reprocessed the multiplex PCR reads with MiXCR, giving one entry per CDR3 protein. The top ten hold around 15% of the sample, which has 650,000 to 700,000 distinct CDR3 sequences, roughly 17% seen once. The sample consisted of blood. Receptor source: a man aged 50 to 60 with Graves' hyperthyroidism.

This clonotype was seen at least ten times. CDR3 sequence: CASSFVGYGANVLTF. In DNA form, the CDR3 reads TGTGCCAGCAGTTTTGTGGGGTACGGGGCCAACGTCCTGACTTTC. This rearrangement joins TRBV27 to TRBJ2-6, with D uncertain. Per germline, CDR1 MNHEY and CDR2 SMNVEV (reference sequence). Trimming shortened V by 3 bases and J by 4 bases, and 10 bases separated the two germline ends. This CDR3 contains 15 residues.

This clonotype was seen a single time. This rearrangement joins TRBV6-1 to TRBJ2-1; TRBD2 agrees at 7 bases. There are 16 residues in the CDR3. V shed 6 bases, J shed 0 bases, and the junction held 8 bases outside the gene matches. From germline, CDR1 is MNHNS and CDR2 SASEGT. The CDR3 protein is CASRRGRASSYNEQFF. The CDR3 coding sequence is TGTGCCAGCAGGAGAGGGAGGGCTAGCTCCTACAATGAGCAGTTCTTC.

This clonotype occurred a few times. The chain links TRBV3-1 to TRBJ2-2; D gene unclear. The CDR3 extends over 14 amino acids. V lost 1 base and J 4 bases, leaving 7 bases between the germline ends. The germline V gene encodes CDR1 LGHDT and CDR2 YNNKEL (reference sequence). The DNA of the CDR3 is TGTGCCAGCAGCCAAGCTGCGGCCACCGGGGAGCTGTTTTTT. Encoded protein: CASSQAAATGELFF.

The chain recombines TRBV6-1 with TRBJ2-7, with 10 nucleotides matching TRBD1. CDR1 is MNHNS and CDR2 is SASEGT in the germline V gene. Trimming cost V 6 bases and J 5 bases; bases outside gene matches: 13. The CDR3 totals 16 residues. The CDR3 bases are TGTGCCAGCAGAAGAACAGGGGACAGGGGTCGGGACGAGCAGTACTTC. Protein sequence: CASRRTGDRGRDEQYF.

This clonotype was detected only a few times. The chain recombines TRBV27 with TRBJ1-1; 7 bases are a match to TRBD1. The CDR3 sequence is 15 residues long. V lost 0 bases, J lost 4 bases, and 5 bases stayed unmatched. Looked up from germline, CDR1 is MNHEY and CDR2 is SMNVEV (reference sequence). The CDR3 DNA sequence: TGTGCCAGCAGTTTATCGCGGCAGGGGGGCACTGAAGCTTTCTTT. It encodes CASSLSRQGGTEAFF.

CDR3 coding DNA: TGTGCCAGCAGTCCGAATAGTGAAGCTTTCTTT. The encoded protein is CASSPNSEAFF. The chain has TRBV7-6 and TRBJ1-1; D is unclear. Trimming removed 6 bases from V and 7 bases from J, with 9 bases in between. From germline, CDR1 is SGHVS and CDR2 FNYEAQ. This CDR3 is 11 amino acids long.

At least ten counts were recorded for this clonotype. This chain uses TRBV24-1 with TRBJ2-6; a possible D gene is TRBD1 (6 bases). The CDR3 covers 17 residues. Trimming took 7 bases from V and 0 from J, leaving 15 bases between them. The germline gives CDR1 KGHDR, CDR2 SFDVKD. This CDR3 is CATSFRDKTSGANVLTF. Written as DNA, the CDR3 is TGTGCCACCAGCTTCCGGGACAAAACCTCTGGGGCCAACGTCCTGACTTTC.

There are many counts of this clonotype. V gene TRBV28 combines with J gene TRBJ1-6, with 7 bases aligning to TRBD1. Losses at the gene ends were 4 bases for V and 9 bases for J; bases not matched to a gene: 12. Germline-derived CDR1 and CDR2 are MDHEN and SYDVKM. The CDR3 totals 16 residues. The CDR3: CASSSTGLGALSPLHF. Here the CDR3 DNA reads TGTGCCAGCAGTTCGACAGGGTTAGGAGCTCTTTCACCCCTCCACTTT.

This clonotype was found many times. The V call is TRBV12-3 or TRBV12-4, the J call TRBJ1-1; no clear D. The germline V and J ends were trimmed by 10 bases and 3 bases, with 15 bases remaining between them. The length of the CDR3 is 13 residues. In DNA, the CDR3 is TGTGCCACTCCTGGGGTAAAGGACACTGAAGCTTTCTTT. Translation gives CATPGVKDTEAFF.

For the CDR3, the DNA is TGTGCCAGCAGGGTCACACAGGGTCGAGAGACCCAGTACTTC. Its protein is CASRVTQGRETQYF. This rearrangement joins TRBV4-2 to TRBJ2-5; the D gene is possibly TRBD1 (6 bases). CDR1 LGHNA and CDR2 YNFKEQ come from the germline V gene. The CDR3 runs to 14 residues. Trimming stripped 6 bases from V and 4 bases from J, with 15 bases between.

This clonotype was observed many times. This rearrangement joins TRBV6-1 to TRBJ1-6; TRBD1 agrees at 7 bases. The CDR3 totals 17 residues. The V gene end was trimmed by 5 bases and the J gene end by 0 bases; junction bases not matched to a gene: 7. CDR1 is MNHNS, CDR2 SASEGT, per germline. CDR3 nucleotides: TGTGCCAGCAGTACGACAGGGCCCAGCTCCTATAATTCACCCCTCCACTTT. It specifies CASSTTGPSSYNSPLHF.

This clonotype occurred many times. The CDR3 sequence: CASSLGPGAGDEQFF. As DNA, the CDR3 is TGTGCCAGCAGTTTAGGCCCAGGGGCCGGGGATGAGCAGTTCTTC. This chain joins TRBV12-3 or TRBV12-4 and TRBJ2-1; D perhaps matches TRBD1 (6 bases). With 1 base removed from V and 8 bases from J, the gap between germline ends came to 15 bases. The CDR3 is 15 residues long.

Only a few counts were recorded for this clonotype. The V call is TRBV20-1, the J call TRBJ2-1; 9 bases match TRBD1. The trim removed 5 bases at V and 6 bases at J, leaving 8 bases unmatched. This CDR3 contains 14 residues. The germline V gene has CDR1 DFQATT and CDR2 SNEGSKA (reference sequence). CDR3 region: CSAPIVTGGNEQFF. In DNA form, the CDR3 reads TGCAGTGCTCCAATTGTGACAGGGGGCAATGAGCAGTTCTTC.

This clonotype was seen repeatedly, ten times or more. CDR3 residues: CASSSQNYEQYF. The DNA for the CDR3 is TGTGCCAGCAGCTCTCAGAACTACGAGCAGTACTTC. V usage is TRBV7-2 and J usage is TRBJ2-7, with no clear D. Germline CDR1 and CDR2: SGHTA and FQGNSA. The CDR3 consists of 12 residues. V dropped 4 bases and J dropped 3 bases, with 7 bases sitting between them.

This clonotype was seen at least ten times. V and J are TRBV14 and TRBJ2-3; no reliable D call. This CDR3 has 12 amino acids. Trimming pared 0 bases from V and 3 bases from J, leaving 1 base between. Germline V gives CDR1 SGHDN, CDR2 FVKESK. CDR3 sequence reads: CASSQETDTQYF. In DNA form, the CDR3 reads TGTGCCAGCAGCCAAGAGACAGATACGCAGTATTTT.

This clonotype was seen more than once but under ten times. This sequence joins TRBV6-1 and TRBJ2-2, with TRBD2 matching 8 bases. The CDR3 is 14 residues long. The J segment lost 8 bases and the V segment lost 11 bases, leaving 13 bases of the junction unmatched. The germline gives CDR1 MNHNS, CDR2 SASEGT. CDR3 residues: CAARAGVHPGELFF. The CDR3, as DNA: TGTGCCGCCCGAGCGGGGGTCCATCCGGGGGAGCTGTTTTTT.

This clonotype appeared once. One end of the junction does not line up with germline, which may come from a read error. The rearrangement uses TRBV29-1 and TRBJ1-2; D possibly corresponds to TRBD1 (5 bases). CDR3 length: 12 residues. Germline V CDR1 and CDR2: SQVTM, ANQGSEA. The CDR3 spells CSVDRVGYGCTF. The CDR3 coding sequence is TGCAGCGTTGACAGGGTTGGATATGGCTGCACCTTC.